The 29 T cell receptor beta chains given below trace back to one sample, sequenced in a study of regulatory T cells in long-lasting Graves disease. As to time point: newly diagnosed GD, antithyroid drugs for less than 3 months. PBMC RNA served as the TCR library source. Assembly of TCR beta libraries relied on iRepertoire HTBI primers together with Arm-PCR of CDR3 regions. Each CDR3 protein gets one entry after TCRdb re-called the multiplex PCR reads with MiXCR. Among about 200,000 distinct CDR3 sequences, about 17% were seen once, and the ten largest hold around 21%. Sequenced material: peripheral blood mononuclear cells (PBMCs), taken at new diagnosis, from a patient treated with antithyroid drugs. Every receptor here comes from a female donor with Graves disease.

This clonotype has at least ten counts. The chain is built from TRBV18 and TRBJ2-7, with D perhaps matching TRBD2 (5 bases). The CDR3 length is 12 residues. V gave up 2 bases and J gave up 4 bases, with 6 bases separating them. Germline V gene data show CDR1 as KGHSH and CDR2 as LQKENI. The CDR3 DNA follows: TGTGCCAGCTCACCAGGGAGATACGAGCAGTACTTC. Its protein is CASSPGRYEQYF.

A few counts support this clonotype. The chain joins TRBV6-2 or TRBV6-3 to TRBJ2-7; D not resolved. This CDR3 has 15 residues. Trimming took off 3 bases at V and 5 bases at J, with 17 bases between the two ends. CDR1 and CDR2 (germline): MNHEY, SVGEGT. CDR3 sequence reads: CASSYGSLVAHEQYF. The CDR3 DNA reads TGTGCCAGCAGTTATGGTTCACTGGTAGCCCACGAGCAGTACTTC.

The V call is TRBV14, the J call TRBJ2-5, with 9 bases that match TRBD2. Germline CDR1 reads SGHDN; CDR2 reads FVKESK. With V trimmed by 7 bases and J by 5 bases, 8 bases remained unmatched. The CDR3 has 14 amino acids. The DNA of the CDR3 is TGTGCCAGCAACGCGTTAGCGGGAGCTGAGACCCAGTACTTC. Its translation is CASNALAGAETQYF.

This clonotype was observed at least ten times. The chain recombines TRBV30 with TRBJ2-3; no clear D gene. CDR3 length: 14 residues. V shed 4 bases and J shed 2 bases, with 13 bases lying between them. The V gene's germline CDR1 is GTSNPN and CDR2 SVGIG (reference sequence). CDR3 sequence reads: CAWIYRDDTDTQYF. Here the CDR3 DNA reads TGTGCCTGGATTTACAGAGATGACACAGATACGCAGTATTTT.

This clonotype has a count of ten or more. This chain links TRBV15 with TRBJ2-3; 7 bases align to TRBD1. There are 16 residues in the CDR3. The V gene end was trimmed by 5 bases and the J gene end by 1 base; junction bases not matched to a gene: 9. Germline CDR1 reads LNHNV; CDR2 reads YYDKDF (reference sequence). The CDR3 sequence is CATSPPGTAGTDTQYF. CDR3 coding DNA: TGTGCCACCAGCCCCCCCGGGACAGCAGGCACAGATACGCAGTATTTT.

Many counts were recorded for this clonotype. The chain recombines TRBV6-1 with TRBJ2-1; 14 bases line up with TRBD2. The V segment lost 5 bases and the J segment 6 bases; nucleotides outside the gene matches: 3. The germline V gene encodes CDR1 MNHNS and CDR2 SASEGT. The CDR3 spans 15 residues. The chain's CDR3 is CASSNGLAGGNEQFF. The CDR3 DNA follows: TGTGCCAGCAGTAACGGACTAGCGGGAGGCAATGAGCAGTTCTTC.

This clonotype was seen repeatedly, ten times or more. The chain joins TRBV30 to TRBJ1-3; no definite D call. This CDR3 has 15 residues. V was clipped by 2 bases and J by 2 bases, with 13 bases between them. Looked up from germline, CDR1 is GTSNPN and CDR2 is SVGIG (reference sequence). The CDR3 nucleotides read TGTGCCTGGAGTCCAACCGGACGGACTGGAAACACCATATATTTT. Amino acids: CAWSPTGRTGNTIYF.

This clonotype appeared many times. A junction end diverges from the germline sequence, so it may reflect a read error. J is TRBJ2-1 and V is TRBV11-2; 11 bases are a match to TRBD2. The CDR3 consists of 15 residues. The germline V gene encodes CDR1 SGHAT and CDR2 FQNNGV. Written as DNA, the CDR3 is TGTGCCGGCAGAACTAGCGGGAGACGCCTCAATGAGCAGTTCTTC. Protein sequence: CAGRTSGRRLNEQFF.

This clonotype has a handful of counts. This chain connects TRBV7-9 to TRBJ2-2; a weak D match, TRBD2 (5 bases). The CDR3 covers 15 residues. V gave up 7 bases and J gave up 2 bases, with 14 bases separating them. Germline values: CDR1 SEHNR, CDR2 FQNEAQ (reference sequence). The CDR3 loop is CASTLRRVNTGELFF. The CDR3 nucleotides are TGTGCCAGCACTCTGAGGCGGGTCAACACCGGGGAGCTGTTTTTT.

This clonotype has ten or more counts. The chain combines TRBV5-1 with TRBJ1-5; no reliable D call. This CDR3 has 15 amino acids. V dropped 1 base and J dropped 0 bases, with 8 bases sitting between them. CDR1 and CDR2 from the germline V gene are SGHRS and YFSETQ. CDR3 sequence (DNA): TGCGCCAGCAGCTTGATGGGCTATAGCAATCAGCCCCAGCATTTT. Translated, it gives CASSLMGYSNQPQHF.

This clonotype was seen only a few times. This chain uses TRBV9 with TRBJ2-3, with D perhaps matching TRBD2 (5 bases). Germline assignment: CDR1 SGDLS and CDR2 YYNGEE. The CDR3 covers 15 residues. V dropped 4 bases and J dropped 2 bases, with 14 bases sitting between them. The CDR3 DNA is TGTGCCAGCAGCCGGGCGGGCCCGCCCACAGATACGCAGTATTTT. This encodes CASSRAGPPTDTQYF.

V usage is TRBV2 and J usage is TRBJ1-2, with 9 bases matching TRBD1. From germline, CDR1 is SNHLY and CDR2 FYNNEI. The CDR3 is made up of 17 amino acids. V trimming: 3 bases; J trimming: 5 bases; junction bases outside the gene matches: 13. In DNA, the CDR3 is TGTGCCAGCAGTGATGCCATCGAACTGGACAGGGGTTATGGCTACACCTTC. Translation gives CASSDAIELDRGYGYTF.

This clonotype was seen only once. With a far larger clone one base away, a read error is the likely cause. The rearrangement links TRBV9 to TRBJ2-2, with D unresolved. CDR3 size: 16 residues. Germline CDR1 SGDLS, CDR2 YYNGEE. The V end lost 0 bases, the J end lost 0 bases, and 9 bases lay between the germline ends. CDR3 sequence: CASSVGQIANTGELFF. Here the CDR3 DNA reads TGTGCCAGCAGCGTAGGCCAAATCGCGAACACCGGGGAGCTGTTTTTT.

This clonotype was counted many times. The chain couples TRBV7-3 to TRBJ2-2, with 13 bases that match TRBD2. V shed 1 base and J 5 bases; nucleotides not matched to a gene: 4. This CDR3 is 17 amino acids long. Germline CDR1 reads SGHTA; CDR2 reads FQGTGA. The CDR3 nucleotides are TGTGCCAGCAGCTTAAGTCGGACTAGCGGGAGTACCGGGGAGCTGTTTTTT. Protein: CASSLSRTSGSTGELFF.

With regard to this clonotype: Germline and junction disagree at one end, which may indicate a read error. This chain joins TRBV12-3 or TRBV12-4 and TRBJ2-7; 7 bases agree with TRBD2. The length of the CDR3 is 14 residues. This CDR3 is CASSFSSGRYGQYF. The CDR3 DNA sequence: TGTGCCAGCAGTTTTTCTAGCGGCCGTTACGGGCAGTACTTC.

This clonotype was recorded a few times. An end of the junction differs from the germline gene, which may be a read error. This chain links TRBV5-1 with TRBJ2-3, with TRBD1 identical over 9 bases. CDR1 and CDR2 (germline): SGHRS, YFSETQ. The CDR3 extends over 14 amino acids. The CDR3 reads CASSPGQGADTQCF. The DNA of the CDR3 is TGCGCCAGCAGCCCGGGACAGGGAGCAGATACGCAGTGTTTT.

The chain recombines TRBV9 with TRBJ2-5; D might be TRBD2 (6 bases). Germline V gene lookup returns CDR1 SGDLS and CDR2 YYNGEE. The CDR3 consists of 14 residues. Between the trimmed V and J ends, which lost 0 bases and 3 bases, there was a span of 9 bases. The CDR3 coding sequence is TGTGCCAGCAGCGTAGGCAGGGAGGAAGAGACCCAGTACTTC. It specifies CASSVGREEETQYF.

This clonotype was picked up many times. The chain has TRBV4-2 and TRBJ2-5; possible D gene TRBD1, 7 bases. This CDR3 region has 15 residues. Germline V gene sequence: CDR1 LGHNA, CDR2 YNFKEQ. V gave up 1 base and J gave up 4 bases, with 13 bases separating them. The chain's CDR3 is CASSQGYRGGETQYF. The CDR3 coding sequence is TGTGCCAGCAGCCAAGGGTACAGGGGAGGAGAGACCCAGTACTTC.

This clonotype was recorded at least ten times. This chain connects TRBV7-8 to TRBJ2-5; weak D call: TRBD1 (6 bases). Germline-derived CDR1 and CDR2 are SGHVS and FQNEAQ. CDR3 length: 15 amino acids. Between the trimmed V and J ends, which lost 0 bases and 4 bases, there was a span of 12 bases. This CDR3 reads CASSLAWGRTETQYF. CDR3 sequence (DNA): TGTGCCAGCAGCTTAGCCTGGGGGCGTACAGAGACCCAGTACTTC.

There are many counts of this clonotype. The CDR3 DNA is TGCAGCGCCTCGAGGGGGATGGGTTCCTACAATGAGCAGTTCTTC. This translates into CSASRGMGSYNEQFF. The J gene is TRBJ2-1, the V gene TRBV29-1, with D maybe TRBD1 (6 bases). The germline CDR1 and CDR2 sequences are SQVTM and ANQGSEA. V lost 7 bases to trimming and J lost 1 base, with 17 bases between them. This CDR3 region has 15 residues.

Points on this clonotype: A much larger clonotype is one base distant, so this may be a read error. The chain couples TRBV4-2 to TRBJ2-7, with TRBD2 as a possible D gene (6 bases). This CDR3 contains 17 residues. Germline-derived CDR1 and CDR2 are LGHNA and YNFKEQ. The germline V and J ends were trimmed by 1 base and 7 bases, with 23 bases remaining between them. CDR3 sequence reads: CASSQALSAGPYNEQYF. The CDR3 region has the DNA TGTGCCAGCAGCCAAGCTCTAAGTGCGGGACCCTACAATGAGCAGTACTTC.

The chain links TRBV20-1 to TRBJ2-7, with 12 bases matching TRBD2. The CDR3 is made up of 16 amino acids. Germline-derived CDR1 and CDR2 are DFQATT and SNEGSKA (reference sequence). J gave up 0 bases and V 6 bases, and 9 bases lay outside the gene matches. CDR3 DNA sequence: TGCAGTGCACGGACTAGCGGGGCGCTGGGCTCCTACGAGCAGTACTTC. Amino acid sequence: CSARTSGALGSYEQYF.

The V and J genes are TRBV6-1 and TRBJ1-4; no definite D call. The V end lost 9 bases, the J end lost 12 bases, and 17 bases lay between the germline ends. Germline values: CDR1 MNHNS, CDR2 SASEGT. The CDR3 runs 12 residues. The DNA for the CDR3 is TGTGCCAGTAATAGCGGGGAATTCGAACTGTTTTTT. Residues: CASNSGEFELFF.

This clonotype occurred many times. V gene TRBV7-2 combines with J gene TRBJ2-5; tentative D call: TRBD1 (5 bases). The assigned J gene may be wrong: the sequence end matches TRBJ2-1 better. This CDR3 is 15 amino acids long. Germline lookup yields CDR1 SGHTA and CDR2 FQGNSA. The CDR3 sequence is CASSLGTPATHEQFF. Written as DNA, the CDR3 is TGTGCCAGCAGCTTAGGGACACCTGCCACCCATGAGCAGTTCTTC.

At least ten counts were recorded for this clonotype. This chain joins TRBV27 and TRBJ2-3; a weak D match, TRBD2 (5 bases). V was trimmed by 2 bases and J by 4 bases, leaving 13 bases between them. The germline CDR1 and CDR2 sequences are MNHEY and SMNVEV (reference sequence). The CDR3 runs 15 residues. Here the CDR3 DNA reads TGTGCCAGCAGTTTAGGCCTGGACGGGGCAGATACGCAGTATTTT. Its protein is CASSLGLDGADTQYF.

This clonotype has ten or more counts. The chain is built from TRBV7-9 and TRBJ2-1; unclear D gene. The length of the CDR3 is 15 residues. V lost 5 bases to trimming and J lost 2 bases, with 13 bases between them. Germline CDR1 SEHNR, CDR2 FQNEAQ (reference sequence). For the CDR3, the DNA is TGTGCCAGCAGCCCGGAGACCGCCCCCTACAATGAGCAGTTCTTC. This codes for CASSPETAPYNEQFF.

This clonotype was picked up many times. J is TRBJ2-2 and V is TRBV10-3; D remains ambiguous. The V gene's germline CDR1 is ENHRY and CDR2 SYGVKD. This CDR3 has 16 residues. V was shortened by 0 bases and J by 8 bases, with 16 bases between the two germline ends. The CDR3 nucleotides are TGTGCCATCAGTGAGTCGGGCGGCCCCGCCACAGGGGAGCTGTTTTTT. Residues: CAISESGGPATGELFF.

Worth noting for this clonotype: This may come from a read error, since a much larger clone is one base off. The rearrangement links TRBV7-8 to TRBJ1-2; 7 nucleotides line up with TRBD1. CDR3 length equals 14 residues. Germline V gives CDR1 SGHVS, CDR2 FQNEAQ. This chain's CDR3 is CASSMSQGDYGYIF. CDR3 sequence (DNA): TGTGCCAGCAGCATGTCGCAGGGGGACTATGGCTACATCTTC.

This clonotype was recorded at least ten times. The chain couples TRBV3-1 to TRBJ1-4; D is undetermined. Looked up from germline, CDR1 is LGHDT and CDR2 is YNNKEL (reference sequence). Deletions cut 5 bases from V and 7 bases from J, with 5 bases between. The CDR3 spans 11 residues. CDR3 amino acids: CASSSFEKLFF. The CDR3 DNA reads TGTGCCAGCAGCAGTTTTGAAAAACTGTTTTTT.